This T cell receptor beta chain is drawn from a study of a mutant IDH1 vaccine in newly diagnosed glioma. At the level of the study: It was radiotherapy, temozolomide, or both that patients received previously, with most receiving both. The study's findings and limits: Immune responses induced by vaccination arose in approximately 92% of the patients. Changes in the top peripheral T cell clonotypes seemingly had no bearing on pseudoprogression.

Specified time point: week 11, during vaccination. All doses held 300 ug of mutant IDH1 20-mer peptide, with topical imiquimod. Profiled with immunoSEQ multiplex PCR; TCRdb holds only in-frame clones, not every one. The sample shows about 30,000 clones, 75% to 85% of them seen only once. V shed 0 bases and J shed 4 bases, with 7 bases lying between them. Germline CDR1 is SGHRS and CDR2 is YFSETQ. The CDR3 loop spans 14 amino acids. Of note for this clone: Its antigen is as yet unknown.

The sample was PBMCs, taken from a glioma patient whose treatment included an IDH1 peptide vaccine. The source is a man aged 25-45 years with glioma. The chain has TRBV5-1 and TRBJ2-2; no definite D call. This CDR3 is CASSLDRPTGELFF. The CDR3 DNA follows: TGCGCCAGCAGCTTGGACCGCCCCACCGGGGAGCTGTTTTTT. The full variable domain, completed using reference TRBV5-1 and TRBJ2-2, is KAGVTQTPRYLIKTRGQQVTLSCSPISGHRSVSWYQQTPGQGLQFLFEYFSETQRNKGNFPGRFSGRQFSNSRSEMNVSTLELGDSALYLCASSLDRPTGELFFGEGSRLTVL.